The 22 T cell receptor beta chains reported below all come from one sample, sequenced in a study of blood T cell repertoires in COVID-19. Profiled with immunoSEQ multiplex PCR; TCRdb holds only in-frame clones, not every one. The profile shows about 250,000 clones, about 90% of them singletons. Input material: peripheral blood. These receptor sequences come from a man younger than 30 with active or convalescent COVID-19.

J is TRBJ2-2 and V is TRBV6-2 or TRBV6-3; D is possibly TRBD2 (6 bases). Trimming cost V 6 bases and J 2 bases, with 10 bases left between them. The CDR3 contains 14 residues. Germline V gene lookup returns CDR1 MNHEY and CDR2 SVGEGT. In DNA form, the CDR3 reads TGTGCCAGCAGCCGGGACTCAAACACCGGGGAGCTGTTTTTT. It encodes CASSRDSNTGELFF.

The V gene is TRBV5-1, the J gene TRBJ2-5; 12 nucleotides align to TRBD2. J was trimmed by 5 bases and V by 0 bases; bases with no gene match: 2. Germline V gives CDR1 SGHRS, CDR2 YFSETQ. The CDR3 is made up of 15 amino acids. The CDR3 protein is CASSLGLAGVETQYF. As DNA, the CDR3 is TGCGCCAGCAGCTTGGGACTAGCGGGAGTGGAGACCCAGTACTTC.

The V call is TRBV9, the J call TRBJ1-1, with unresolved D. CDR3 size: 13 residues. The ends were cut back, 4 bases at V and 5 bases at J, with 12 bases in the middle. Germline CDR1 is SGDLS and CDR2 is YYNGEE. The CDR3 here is CASSRSGRTEAFF. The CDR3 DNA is TGTGCCAGCAGCCGTTCCGGTCGGACTGAAGCTTTCTTT.

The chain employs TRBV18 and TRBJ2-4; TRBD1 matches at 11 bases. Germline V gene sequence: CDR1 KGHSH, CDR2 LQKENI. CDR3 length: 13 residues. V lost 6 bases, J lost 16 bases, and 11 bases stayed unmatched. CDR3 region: CASSRDRGARDYF. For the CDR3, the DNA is TGTGCCAGCTCCCGGGACAGGGGGGCCCGGGATTACTTC.

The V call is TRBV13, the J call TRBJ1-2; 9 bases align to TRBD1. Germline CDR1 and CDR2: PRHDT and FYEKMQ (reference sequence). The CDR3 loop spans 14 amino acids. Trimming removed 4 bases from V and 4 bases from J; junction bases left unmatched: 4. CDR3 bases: TGTGCCAGCAGCTCCGGGACAGGGATCTATGGCTACACCTTC. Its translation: CASSSGTGIYGYTF.

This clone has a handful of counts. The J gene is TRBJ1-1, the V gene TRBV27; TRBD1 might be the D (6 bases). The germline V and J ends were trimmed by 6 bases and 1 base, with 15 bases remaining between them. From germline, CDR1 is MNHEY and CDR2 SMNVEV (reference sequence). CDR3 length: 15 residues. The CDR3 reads CASSQGGGSNTEAFF. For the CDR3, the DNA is TGTGCCAGCAGCCAAGGGGGGGGCTCGAACACTGAAGCTTTCTTT.

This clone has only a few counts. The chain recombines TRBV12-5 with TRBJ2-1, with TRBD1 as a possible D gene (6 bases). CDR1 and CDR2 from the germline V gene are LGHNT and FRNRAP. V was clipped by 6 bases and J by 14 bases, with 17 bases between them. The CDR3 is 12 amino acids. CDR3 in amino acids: CASGQTTGSKFF. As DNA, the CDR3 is TGTGCTAGTGGCCAGACGACAGGTTCGAAGTTCTTC.

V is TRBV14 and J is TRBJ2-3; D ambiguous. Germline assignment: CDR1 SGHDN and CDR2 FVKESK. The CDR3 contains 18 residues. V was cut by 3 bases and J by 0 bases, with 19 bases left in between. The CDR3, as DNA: TGTGCCAGCAGCCACCCTATAGGAGCCGAGACTAGCACAGATACGCAGTATTTT. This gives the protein CASSHPIGAETSTDTQYF. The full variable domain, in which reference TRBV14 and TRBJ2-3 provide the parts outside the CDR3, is EAGVTQFPSHSVIEKGQTVTLRCDPISGHDNLYWYRRVMGKEIKFLLHFVKESKQDESGMPNNRFLAERTGGTYSTLKVQPAELEDSGVYFCASSHPIGAETSTDTQYFGPGTRLTVL.

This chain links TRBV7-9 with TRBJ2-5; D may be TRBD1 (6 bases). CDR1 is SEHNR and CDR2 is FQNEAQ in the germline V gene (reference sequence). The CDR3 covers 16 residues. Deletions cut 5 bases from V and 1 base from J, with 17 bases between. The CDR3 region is CASSRFWRTAQETQYF. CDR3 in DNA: TGTGCCAGCAGCAGATTTTGGAGGACAGCCCAAGAGACCCAGTACTTC.

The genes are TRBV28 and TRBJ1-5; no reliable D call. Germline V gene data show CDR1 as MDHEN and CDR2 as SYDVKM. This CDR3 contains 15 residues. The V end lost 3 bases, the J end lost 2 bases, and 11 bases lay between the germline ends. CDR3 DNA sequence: TGTGCCAGCAGTTTCTCCGGGTTTGGCAATCAGCCCCAGCATTTT. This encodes CASSFSGFGNQPQHF. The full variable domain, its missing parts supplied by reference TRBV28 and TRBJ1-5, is DVKVTQSSRYLVKRTGEKVFLECVQDMDHENMFWYRQDPGLGLRLIYFSYDVKMKEKGDIPEGYSVSREKKERFSLILESASTNQTSMYLCASSFSGFGNQPQHFGDGTRLSIL.

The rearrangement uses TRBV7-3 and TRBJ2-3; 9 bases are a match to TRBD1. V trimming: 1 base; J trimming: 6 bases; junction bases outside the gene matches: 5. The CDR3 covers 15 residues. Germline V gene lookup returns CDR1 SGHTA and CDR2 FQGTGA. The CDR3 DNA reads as TGTGCCAGCAGCTTAAACGGACAGGGGTGGGATACGCAGTATTTT. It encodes CASSLNGQGWDTQYF.

The CDR3 coding sequence is TGTGCCAGCAGTCGCCGTCTAGGGGCCAATCAGCCCCAGCATTTT. Its protein is CASSRRLGANQPQHF. The chain recombines TRBV28 with TRBJ1-5, with D possibly being TRBD1 (5 bases). The length of the CDR3 is 15 residues. Trimming removed 5 bases at V and 3 bases at J, with 14 bases between. Germline V gene sequence: CDR1 MDHEN, CDR2 SYDVKM.

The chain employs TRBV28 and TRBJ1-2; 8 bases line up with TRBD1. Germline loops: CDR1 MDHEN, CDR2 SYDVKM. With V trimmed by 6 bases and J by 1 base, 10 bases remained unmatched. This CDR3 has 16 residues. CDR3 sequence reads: CASSRPQGGFNYGYTF. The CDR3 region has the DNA TGTGCCAGCAGCAGACCACAGGGGGGATTTAACTATGGCTACACCTTC.

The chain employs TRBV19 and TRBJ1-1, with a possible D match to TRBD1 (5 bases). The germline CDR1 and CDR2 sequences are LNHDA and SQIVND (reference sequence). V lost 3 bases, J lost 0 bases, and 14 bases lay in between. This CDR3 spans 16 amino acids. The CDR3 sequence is CASSIKVTGLNTEAFF. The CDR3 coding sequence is TGTGCCAGTAGTATTAAGGTCACAGGCTTGAACACTGAAGCTTTCTTT.

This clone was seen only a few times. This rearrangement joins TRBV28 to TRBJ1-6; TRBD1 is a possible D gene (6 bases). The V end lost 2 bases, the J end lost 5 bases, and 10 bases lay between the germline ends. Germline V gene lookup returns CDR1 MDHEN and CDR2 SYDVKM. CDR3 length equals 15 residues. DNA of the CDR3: TGTGCCAGCAGTTTAAGGACAGCTGATAATTCACCCCTCCACTTT. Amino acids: CASSLRTADNSPLHF. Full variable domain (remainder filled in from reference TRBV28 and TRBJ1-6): DVKVTQSSRYLVKRTGEKVFLECVQDMDHENMFWYRQDPGLGLRLIYFSYDVKMKEKGDIPEGYSVSREKKERFSLILESASTNQTSMYLCASSLRTADNSPLHFGNGTRLTVT.

The DNA of the CDR3 is TGTGCCAGCAGTGAACCAGCGGGAGGAACTTCCTACAATGAGCAGTTCTTC. It translates to CASSEPAGGTSYNEQFF. The chain links TRBV6-1 to TRBJ2-1; 9 bases map to TRBD2. Trimming removed 2 bases from V and 1 base from J; junction bases left unmatched: 6. There are 17 residues in the CDR3. CDR1 and CDR2 (germline): MNHNS, SASEGT.

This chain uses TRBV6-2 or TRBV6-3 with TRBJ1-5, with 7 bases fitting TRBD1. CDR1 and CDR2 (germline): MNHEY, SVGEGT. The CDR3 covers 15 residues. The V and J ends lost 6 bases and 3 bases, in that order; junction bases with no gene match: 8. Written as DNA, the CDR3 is TGTGCCAGCAGCCTCCACAGGGGACTCAATCAGCCCCAGCATTTT. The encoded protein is CASSLHRGLNQPQHF.

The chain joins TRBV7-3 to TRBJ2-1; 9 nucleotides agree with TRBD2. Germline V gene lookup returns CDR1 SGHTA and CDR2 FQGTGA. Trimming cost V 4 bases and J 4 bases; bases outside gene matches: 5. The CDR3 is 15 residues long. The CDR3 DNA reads TGTGCCAGCAGCTCGGGACTAGCATTATACAATGAGCAGTTCTTC. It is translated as CASSSGLALYNEQFF.

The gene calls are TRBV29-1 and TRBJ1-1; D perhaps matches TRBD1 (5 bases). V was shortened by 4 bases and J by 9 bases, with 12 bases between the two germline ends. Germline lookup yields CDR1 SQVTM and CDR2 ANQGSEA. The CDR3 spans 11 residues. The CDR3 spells CSVGGAHQAFF. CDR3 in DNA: TGCAGCGTTGGCGGGGCCCACCAAGCTTTCTTT. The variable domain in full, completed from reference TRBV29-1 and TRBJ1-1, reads SAVISQKPSRDICQRGTSLTIQCQVDSQVTMMFWYRQQPGQSLTLIATANQGSEATYESGFVIDKFPISRPNLTFSTLTVSNMSPEDSSIYLCSVGGAHQAFFGQGTRLTVV.

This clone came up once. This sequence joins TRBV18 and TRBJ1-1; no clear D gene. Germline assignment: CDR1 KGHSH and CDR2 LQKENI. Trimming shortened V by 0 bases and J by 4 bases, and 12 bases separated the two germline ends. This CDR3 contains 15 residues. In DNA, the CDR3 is TGTGCCAGCTCACCACCTACGGGATTGCGCACTGAAGCTTTCTTT. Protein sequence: CASSPPTGLRTEAFF.

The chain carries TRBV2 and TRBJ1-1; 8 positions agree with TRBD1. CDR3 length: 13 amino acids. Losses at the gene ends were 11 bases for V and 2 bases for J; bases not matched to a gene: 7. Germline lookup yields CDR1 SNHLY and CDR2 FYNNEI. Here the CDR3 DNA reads TGTGCCGGCGGACAGGGCATCAACACTGAAGCTTTCTTT. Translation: CAGGQGINTEAFF.

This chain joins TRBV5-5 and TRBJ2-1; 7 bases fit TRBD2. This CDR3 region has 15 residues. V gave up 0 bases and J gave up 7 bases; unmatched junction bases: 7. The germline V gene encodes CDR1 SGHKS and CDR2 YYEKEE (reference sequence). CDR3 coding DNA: TGTGCCAGCAGCTTGGTCGGGGGGTTGAGTAATGAGCAGTTCTTC. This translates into CASSLVGGLSNEQFF.